This T cell receptor (beta chain) appears in the sequencing data of a study of blood T cell repertoires in COVID-19. Looking at the study overall: Sites across the United States, Italy and Spain contributed samples from acute and convalescent COVID-19. T cells, B-cell-depleted T cells, or PBMCs supplied cDNA or gDNA.

Per the study methods: Amplified reference gene primers provided the basis for estimating nucleated cell counts. Here immunoSEQ multiplex PCR was the method, and the copy in TCRdb shows in-frame clones only, minus some. V and J calls and clone size are those listed in that table; D and trimming were worked out from the DNA. The sample has roughly 36,000 clones; roughly 84% are singletons. The CDR3 runs 15 residues. V shed 0 bases and J shed 0 bases, with 8 bases lying between them. Germline V CDR1 and CDR2: SGHDN, FVKESK. Sequencing was carried out using peripheral blood. The chain is built from TRBV14 and TRBJ1-2, with unresolved D. The TCR sequence derives from a human donor in a cohort sampled during active COVID-19. CDR3 region: CASSQEARPNYGYTF. The CDR3 nucleotides read TGTGCCAGCAGCCAAGAAGCCAGGCCTAACTATGGCTACACCTTC.